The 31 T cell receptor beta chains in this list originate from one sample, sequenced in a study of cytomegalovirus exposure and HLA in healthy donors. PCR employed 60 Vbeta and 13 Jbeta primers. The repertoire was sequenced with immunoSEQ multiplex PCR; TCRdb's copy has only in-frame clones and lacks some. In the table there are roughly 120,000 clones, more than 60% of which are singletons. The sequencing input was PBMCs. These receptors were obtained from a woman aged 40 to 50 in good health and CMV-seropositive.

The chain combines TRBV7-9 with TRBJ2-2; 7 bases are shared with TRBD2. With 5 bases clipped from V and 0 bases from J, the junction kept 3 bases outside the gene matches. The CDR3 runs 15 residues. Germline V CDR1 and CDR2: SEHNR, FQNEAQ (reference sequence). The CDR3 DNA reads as TGTGCCAGCAGCCCCACTAGCGCGAACACCGGGGAGCTGTTTTTT. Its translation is CASSPTSANTGELFF.

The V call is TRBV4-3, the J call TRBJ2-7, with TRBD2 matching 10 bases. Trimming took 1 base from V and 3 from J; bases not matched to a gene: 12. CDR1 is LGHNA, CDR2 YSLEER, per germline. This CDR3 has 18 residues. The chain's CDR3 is CASSQALGLAGVNYEQYF. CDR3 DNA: TGCGCCAGCAGCCAAGCCCTCGGGCTAGCGGGAGTCAACTACGAGCAGTACTTC.

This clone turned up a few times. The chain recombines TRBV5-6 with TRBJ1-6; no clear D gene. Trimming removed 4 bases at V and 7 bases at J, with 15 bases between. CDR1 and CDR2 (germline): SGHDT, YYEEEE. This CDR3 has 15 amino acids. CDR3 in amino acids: CASSPDGGGNSPLHF. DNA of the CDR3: TGTGCCAGCAGCCCGGACGGCGGCGGGAATTCACCCCTCCACTTT.

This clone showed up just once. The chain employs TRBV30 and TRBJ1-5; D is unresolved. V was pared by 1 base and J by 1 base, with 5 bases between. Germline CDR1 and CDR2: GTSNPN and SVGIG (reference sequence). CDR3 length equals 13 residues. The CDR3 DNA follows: TGTGCCTGGAGTGCAGAAAGCAATCAGCCCCAGCATTTT. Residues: CAWSAESNQPQHF.

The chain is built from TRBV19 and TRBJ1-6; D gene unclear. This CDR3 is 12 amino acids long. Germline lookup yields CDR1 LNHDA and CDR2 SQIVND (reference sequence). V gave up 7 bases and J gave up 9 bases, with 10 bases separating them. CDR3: CASKGSGSPLHF. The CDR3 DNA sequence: TGTGCCAGTAAAGGCAGCGGTTCACCCCTCCACTTT.

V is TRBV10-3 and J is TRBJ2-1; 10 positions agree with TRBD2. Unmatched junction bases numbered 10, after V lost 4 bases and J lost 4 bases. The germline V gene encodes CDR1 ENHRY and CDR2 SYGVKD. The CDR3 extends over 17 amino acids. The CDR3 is CAISGTSAGGAYNEQFF. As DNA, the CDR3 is TGTGCCATCAGTGGGACCTCAGCGGGAGGGGCTTACAATGAGCAGTTCTTC.

The chain's CDR3 is CASSLGANEQFF. DNA of the CDR3: TGTGCCAGCAGTTTAGGGGCCAATGAGCAGTTCTTC. The chain links TRBV27 to TRBJ2-1; tentatively, D is TRBD1 (5 bases). CDR1 is MNHEY and CDR2 is SMNVEV in the germline V gene (reference sequence). V lost 2 bases and J lost 6, with 5 bases in between. This CDR3 is built from 12 residues.

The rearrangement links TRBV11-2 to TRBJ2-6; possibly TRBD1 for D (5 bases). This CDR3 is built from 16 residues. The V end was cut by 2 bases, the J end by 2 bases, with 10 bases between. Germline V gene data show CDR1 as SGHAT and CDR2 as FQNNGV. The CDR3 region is CASSLKWGAGANVLTF. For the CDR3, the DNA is TGTGCCAGCAGCTTAAAATGGGGCGCTGGGGCCAACGTCCTGACTTTC.

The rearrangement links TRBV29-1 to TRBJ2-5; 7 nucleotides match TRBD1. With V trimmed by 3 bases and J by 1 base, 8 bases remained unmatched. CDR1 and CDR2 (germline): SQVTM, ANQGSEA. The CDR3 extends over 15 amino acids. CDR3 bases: TGCAGCGTTGAGAGGGTACAGGGGCCCCAAGAGACCCAGTACTTC. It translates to CSVERVQGPQETQYF.

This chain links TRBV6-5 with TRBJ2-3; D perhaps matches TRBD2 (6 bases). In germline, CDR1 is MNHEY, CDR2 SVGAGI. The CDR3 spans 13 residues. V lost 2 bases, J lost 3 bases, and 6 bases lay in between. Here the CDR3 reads CASSYGGTDTQYF. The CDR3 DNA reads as TGTGCCAGCAGTTACGGGGGGACAGATACGCAGTATTTT.

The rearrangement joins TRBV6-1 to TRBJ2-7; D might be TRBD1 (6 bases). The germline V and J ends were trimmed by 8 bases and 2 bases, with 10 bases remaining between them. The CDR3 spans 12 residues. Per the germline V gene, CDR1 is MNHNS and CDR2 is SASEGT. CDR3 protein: CASADSPYEQYF. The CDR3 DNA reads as TGTGCCAGCGCGGACAGTCCCTACGAGCAGTACTTC.

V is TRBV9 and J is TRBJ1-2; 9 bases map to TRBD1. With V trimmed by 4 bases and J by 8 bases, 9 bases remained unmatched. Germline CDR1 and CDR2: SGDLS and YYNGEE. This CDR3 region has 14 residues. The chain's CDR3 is CASSLGQGKSGYTF. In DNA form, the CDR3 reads TGTGCCAGCAGCCTGGGACAGGGTAAGAGCGGCTACACCTTC.

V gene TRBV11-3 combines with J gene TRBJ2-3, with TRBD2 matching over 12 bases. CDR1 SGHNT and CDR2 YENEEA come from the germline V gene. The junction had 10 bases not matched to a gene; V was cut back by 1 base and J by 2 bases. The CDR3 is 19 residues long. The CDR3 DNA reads TGTGCCAGCAGCTTAGGACGGACTAGCGGGACGAAAAACACAGATACGCAGTATTTT. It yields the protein CASSLGRTSGTKNTDTQYF. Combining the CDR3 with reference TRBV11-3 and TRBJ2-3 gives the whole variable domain EAGVVQSPRYKIIEKKQPVAFWCNPISGHNTLYWYLQNLGQGPELLIRYENEEAVDDSQLPKDRFSAERLKGVDSTLKIQPAELGDSAVYLCASSLGRTSGTKNTDTQYFGPGTRLTVL.

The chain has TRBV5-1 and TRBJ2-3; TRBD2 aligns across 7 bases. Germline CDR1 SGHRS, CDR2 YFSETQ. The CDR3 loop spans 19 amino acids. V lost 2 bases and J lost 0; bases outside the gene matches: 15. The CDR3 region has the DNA TGCGCCAGCAGCTTCGGTAGCGGGCCTTTCCATTCTAGCACAGATACGCAGTATTTT. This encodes CASSFGSGPFHSSTDTQYF.

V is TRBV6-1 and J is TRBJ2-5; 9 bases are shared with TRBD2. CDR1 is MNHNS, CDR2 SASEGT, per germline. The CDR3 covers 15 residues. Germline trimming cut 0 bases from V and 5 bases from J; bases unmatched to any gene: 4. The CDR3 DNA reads TGTGCCAGCAGTGAAGCCAGCGGGGGGTGGGAGACCCAGTACTTC. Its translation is CASSEASGGWETQYF.

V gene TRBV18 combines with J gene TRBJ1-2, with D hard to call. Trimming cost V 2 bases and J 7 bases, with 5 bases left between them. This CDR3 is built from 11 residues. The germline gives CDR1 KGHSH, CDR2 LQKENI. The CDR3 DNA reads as TGTGCCAGCTCACCAGAGTCTGGCTACACCTTC. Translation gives CASSPESGYTF.

Here the CDR3 DNA reads TGCGCCAGCTCCAGGTCCAGCCAAGAGACCCAGTACTTC. It encodes CASSRSSQETQYF. The J gene is TRBJ2-5, the V gene TRBV5-1; no clear D gene. V was shortened by 7 bases and J by 1 base, with 11 bases between the two germline ends. Germline CDR1 reads SGHRS; CDR2 reads YFSETQ. The CDR3 runs to 13 residues.

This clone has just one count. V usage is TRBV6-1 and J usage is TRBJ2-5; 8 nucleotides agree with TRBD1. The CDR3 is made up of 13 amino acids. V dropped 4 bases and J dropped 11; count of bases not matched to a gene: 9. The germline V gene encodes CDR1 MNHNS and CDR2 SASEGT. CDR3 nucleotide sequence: TGTGCCAGCAGTGGACCGGACAGGGATGAGCAGTACTTC. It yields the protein CASSGPDRDEQYF.

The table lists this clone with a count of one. Written as DNA, the CDR3 is TGCGCAGACCGGACCAGCGGGGGGCCAGAGGAGCAGTTCTTC. This sequence encodes CADRTSGGPEEQFF. The rearrangement uses TRBV10-2 and TRBJ2-1, with TRBD2 identical over 9 bases. The CDR3 consists of 14 residues. Per the germline V gene, CDR1 is WSHSY and CDR2 is SAAADI.

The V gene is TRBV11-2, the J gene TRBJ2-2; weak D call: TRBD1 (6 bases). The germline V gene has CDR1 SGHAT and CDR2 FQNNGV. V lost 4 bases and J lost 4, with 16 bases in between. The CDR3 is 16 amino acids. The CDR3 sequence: CASSSGLGAATGELFF. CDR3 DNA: TGTGCCAGCAGCTCGGGTCTGGGGGCCGCCACCGGGGAGCTGTTTTTT.

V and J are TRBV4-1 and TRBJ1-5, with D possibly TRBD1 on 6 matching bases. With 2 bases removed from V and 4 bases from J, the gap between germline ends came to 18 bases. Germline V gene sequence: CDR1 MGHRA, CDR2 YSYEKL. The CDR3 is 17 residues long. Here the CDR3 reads CASSQTRQVQGNQPQHF. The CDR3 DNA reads TGCGCCAGCAGCCAAACCAGACAGGTCCAGGGGAATCAGCCCCAGCATTTT.

CDR3 protein: CASSELVPGQGRVYGYTF. The DNA of the CDR3 is TGTGCCAGCAGTGAACTCGTCCCGGGACAGGGTAGGGTCTATGGCTACACCTTC. The V call is TRBV2, the J call TRBJ1-2; 9 bases are a match to TRBD1. CDR3 length: 18 residues. CDR1 and CDR2 from the germline V gene are SNHLY and FYNNEI. V dropped 2 bases and J dropped 4; count of bases not matched to a gene: 14.

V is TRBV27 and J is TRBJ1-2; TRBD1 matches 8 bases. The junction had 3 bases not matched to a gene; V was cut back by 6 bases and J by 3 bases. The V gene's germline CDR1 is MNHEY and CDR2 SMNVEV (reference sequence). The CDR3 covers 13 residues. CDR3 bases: TGTGCCAGCAGACAGGACAGGGACTATGGCTACACCTTC. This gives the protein CASRQDRDYGYTF.

Here the CDR3 DNA reads TGTGCCACCCTACTAGCGGGAGACTACAATGAGCAGTTCTTC. Its translation: CATLLAGDYNEQFF. The rearrangement joins TRBV6-6 to TRBJ2-1; TRBD2 matches 11 bases. The CDR3 consists of 14 residues. The germline CDR1 and CDR2 sequences are MNHNY and SVGAGI (reference sequence). After removal of 10 bases from V and 3 bases from J, the junction contained 5 bases not matched to a gene.

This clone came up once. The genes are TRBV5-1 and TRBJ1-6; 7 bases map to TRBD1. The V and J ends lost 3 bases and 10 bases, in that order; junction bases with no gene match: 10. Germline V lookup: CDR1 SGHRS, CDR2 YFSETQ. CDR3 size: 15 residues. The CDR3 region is CASSSDSAGGSPLHF. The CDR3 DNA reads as TGCGCCAGCAGCTCGGACAGTGCAGGGGGGTCACCCCTCCACTTT.

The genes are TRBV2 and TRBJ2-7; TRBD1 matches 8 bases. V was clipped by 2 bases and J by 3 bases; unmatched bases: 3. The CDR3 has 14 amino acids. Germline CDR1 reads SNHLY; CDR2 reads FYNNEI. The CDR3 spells CASSEQGARYEQYF. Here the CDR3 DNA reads TGTGCCAGCAGTGAACAGGGGGCACGCTACGAGCAGTACTTC.

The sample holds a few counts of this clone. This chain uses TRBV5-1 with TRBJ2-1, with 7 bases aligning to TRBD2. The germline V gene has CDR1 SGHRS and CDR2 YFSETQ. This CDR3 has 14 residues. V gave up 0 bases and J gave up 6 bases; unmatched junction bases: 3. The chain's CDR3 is CASSLESSGNEQFF. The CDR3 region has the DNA TGCGCCAGCAGCTTGGAGTCTAGCGGCAATGAGCAGTTCTTC.

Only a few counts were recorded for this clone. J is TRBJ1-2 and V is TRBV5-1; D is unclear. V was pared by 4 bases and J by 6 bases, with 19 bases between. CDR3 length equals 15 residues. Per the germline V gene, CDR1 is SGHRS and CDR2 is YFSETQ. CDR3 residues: CASSKSPGLVNGYTF. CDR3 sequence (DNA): TGCGCCAGCAGCAAAAGCCCAGGTTTGGTCAATGGCTACACCTTC.

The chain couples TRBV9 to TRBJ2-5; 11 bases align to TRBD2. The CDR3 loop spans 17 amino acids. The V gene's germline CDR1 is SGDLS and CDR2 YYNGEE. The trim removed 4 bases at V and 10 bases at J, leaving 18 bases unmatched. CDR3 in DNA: TGTGCCAGCAGCTCTCAGGGAGGTAGCGGGAGGGGGGAGGACCAGTACTTC. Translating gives CASSSQGGSGRGEDQYF.

CDR3 in amino acids: CASSPRWDRDYEQYF. In DNA, the CDR3 is TGTGCCAGCAGCCCCCGGTGGGACAGAGACTACGAGCAGTACTTC. The chain joins TRBV7-8 to TRBJ2-7; 7 bases align to TRBD1. The V segment lost 5 bases and the J segment 3 bases; nucleotides outside the gene matches: 10. The CDR3 consists of 15 residues. Per germline, CDR1 SGHVS and CDR2 FQNEAQ.

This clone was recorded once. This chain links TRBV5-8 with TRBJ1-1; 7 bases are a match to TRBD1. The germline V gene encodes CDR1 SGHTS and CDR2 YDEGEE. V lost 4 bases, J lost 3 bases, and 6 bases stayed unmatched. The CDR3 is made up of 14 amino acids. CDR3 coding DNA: TGTGCCAGCAGCGCGGGGACAGACCACACTGAAGCTTTCTTT. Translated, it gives CASSAGTDHTEAFF.